This is a list of T cell receptor beta chains from one sample in a study of T cells in tuberculosis. Repertoires were generated with immunoSEQ multiplex PCR, while TCRdb's copy carries only in-frame clones and drops some. This repertoire shows some 31,000 clones, approximately 90% found once; its top ten account for about 2.4%. The material sequenced was PBMCs, taken at tuberculosis diagnosis. These receptors came from an adult with tuberculosis. Both conserved end residues are part of each CDR3. A D gene is named only where the DNA matches it firmly. Rows may omit the clone size; those that give it use once, few, many or a size class.

. TRBJ1-2 TRBV30 TRBD1 CAWTTGGNYGYTF TGTGCCTGGACGACAGGGGGTAACTATGGCTACACCTTC
. TRBJ2-3 TRBV28 TRBD1 CACKGTGKDTQYF TGTGCCTGCAAGGGGACAGGGAAAGATACGCAGTATTTT
. TRBJ1-1 TRBV19 . CASRGGVRGLRTEAFF TGTGCCAGTAGAGGAGGGGTCCGAGGTTTGAGAACTGAAGCTTTCTTT
few TRBJ1-2 TRBV6-5 TRBD1 CASSYLTGGDYGYTF TGTGCCAGCAGTTACCTAACAGGGGGCGACTATGGCTACACCTTC
. TRBJ1-3 TRBV5-1 . CASSSLSGNTIYF TGCGCCAGCAGCTCCCTTTCTGGAAACACCATATATTTT
once TRBJ2-3 TRBV5-1 TRBD2 CASSFPEGTSGLTDTQYF TGCGCCAGCAGCTTTCCGGAAGGGACTAGCGGGCTTACAGATACGCAGTATTTT
once TRBJ1-1 TRBV5-1 . CASSDSPMNTEAFF TGCGCCAGCAGCGACAGTCCTATGAACACTGAAGCTTTCTTT
. TRBJ1-6 TRBV28 TRBD1 CASSPRTGEYNSPLHF TGTGCCAGCAGTCCACGGACAGGGGAATATAATTCACCCCTCCACTTT
. TRBJ1-2 TRBV19 . CASSPTGRVLGYTF TGTGCCAGTAGCCCGACAGGAAGGGTACTTGGTTACACCTTC
. TRBJ2-4 TRBV25-1 TRBD1 CASSGGQPRSKNIQYF TGTGCCAGCAGTGGGGGACAGCCTCGATCCAAAAACATTCAGTACTTC
. TRBJ2-1 TRBV30 TRBD2 CAWTSGGRNEQFF TGTGCCTGGACAAGCGGGGGGCGGAATGAGCAGTTCTTC
. TRBJ1-5 TRBV10-2 TRBD1 CASSVQGGQPQHF TGCGCCAGCAGTGTACAGGGGGGTCAGCCCCAGCATTTT
. TRBJ2-1 TRBV11-2 . CASSFTGKGEQFF TGTGCCAGCAGCTTTACAGGGAAGGGTGAGCAGTTCTTC
. TRBJ2-1 TRBV27 . CASSLKGPPRFF TGTGCCAGCAGTTTAAAGGGGCCCCCTCGGTTCTTC
. TRBJ1-4 TRBV2 TRBD1 CASSPTGGFGEKLFF TGTGCCAGCAGTCCCACAGGGGGCTTTGGTGAAAAACTGTTTTTT
. TRBJ1-1 TRBV27 TRBD1 CASSAKQGAMVLAAFF TGTGCCAGCAGTGCCAAACAGGGGGCGATGGTCCTGGCAGCTTTCTTT
. TRBJ2-4 TRBV7-2 TRBD1 CASSLSQGNIQYF TGTGCCAGCAGCCTATCACAGGGGAACATTCAGTACTTC
. TRBJ1-6 TRBV30 . CAWSAGIESPLHF TGTGCCTGGAGTGCAGGGATCGAGTCACCCCTCCACTTT
. TRBJ2-5 TRBV4-1 . CASSQWRGETQYF TGCGCCAGCAGCCAGTGGAGGGGAGAGACCCAGTACTTC
. TRBJ1-4 TRBV19 . CASSTGQGLSGEKLFF TGTGCCAGTAGTACGGGACAAGGTCTTTCGGGAGAAAAACTGTTTTTT
. TRBJ2-3 TRBV6-4 . CASSGTDTDTQYF TGTGCCAGCAGTGGGACAGACACAGATACGCAGTATTTT
. TRBJ2-1 TRBV6-6 . CASSLLAGLGYNEQFF TGTGCCAGCAGCCTCTTAGCAGGGCTCGGATACAATGAGCAGTTCTTC
once TRBJ2-1 TRBV11-1 TRBD2 CASSSARLAGVREQFF TGTGCCAGCAGCTCGGCGAGACTAGCGGGGGTTAGAGAGCAGTTCTTC
. TRBJ2-1 TRBV28 . CASSLARGGFDEQFF TGTGCCAGCTCGCTGGCGAGGGGGGGGTTCGATGAGCAGTTCTTC
. TRBJ1-5 TRBV6-6 TRBD1 CASSRTGGNQPQHF TGTGCCAGCAGTCGAACAGGGGGAAATCAGCCCCAGCATTTT
. TRBJ2-2 TRBV15 . CATSRVRGGGTPGELFF TGTGCCACCAGCAGAGTTCGAGGAGGAGGTACCCCCGGGGAGCTGTTTTTT
. TRBJ2-1 TRBV30 TRBD2 CAWSVGRTSGHNEQFF TGTGCCTGGAGTGTAGGGAGGACTAGCGGGCACAATGAGCAGTTCTTC
. TRBJ1-1 TRBV10-1 . CASSRDMNTEAFF TGCGCCAGCAGTCGGGACATGAACACTGAAGCTTTCTTT
. TRBJ1-5 TRBV19 TRBD1 CASTPQGYQPQHF TGTGCCAGTACACCACAGGGGTATCAGCCCCAGCATTTT
. TRBJ1-6 TRBV19 . CASSIVVSNSPLHF TGTGCCAGTAGTATAGTAGTATCGAATTCACCCCTCCACTTT
. TRBJ2-3 TRBV2 . CASSVTDTQYF TGTGCCAGCAGTGTAACAGATACGCAGTATTTT
once TRBJ2-1 TRBV27 . CASSLSNGEAYNEQFF TGTGCCAGCAGTTTATCGAATGGGGAGGCCTACAATGAGCAGTTCTTC
. TRBJ1-4 TRBV4-1 . CASSHWEFTEKLFF TGCGCCAGCAGCCACTGGGAGTTTACGGAAAAACTGTTTTTT
. TRBJ1-1 TRBV30 TRBD1 CAWQGERTEAFF TGTGCCTGGCAGGGGGAGAGAACTGAAGCTTTCTTT
. TRBJ1-5 TRBV11-1 . CASSLAPGSNQPQHF TGTGCCAGCAGCTTAGCCCCCGGGAGCAATCAGCCCCAGCATTTT